Below, 12 T cell receptor beta chains from the same sample are listed, as sequenced in a study of cytomegalovirus exposure and HLA in healthy donors. PCR was performed using 60 Vbeta and 13 Jbeta primers. Clones were sequenced by immunoSEQ multiplex PCR, and TCRdb holds only the in-frame ones, with some missing. The profile covers 100,000 to 150,000 clones, with roughly 80% appearing a single time and about 1.8% taken by the ten largest. Sequenced material: PBMCs. These receptors came from a young man in good health and CMV-seronegative.

V is TRBV11-1 and J is TRBJ1-1; D ambiguous. Trimming left V 5 bases short and J 11 bases short, with 12 bases between. The CDR3 runs 11 residues. The germline CDR1 and CDR2 sequences are SGHAT and FQDESV (reference sequence). CDR3 amino acids: CASSGGGWAFF. CDR3 DNA sequence: TGTGCCAGCAGCGGAGGAGGGTGGGCTTTCTTT.

The rearrangement links TRBV6-6 to TRBJ2-5; no firm D call. The last part of the DNA fits TRBJ2-7 better; the J call may be wrong. Germline lookup yields CDR1 MNHNY and CDR2 SVGAGI (reference sequence). The CDR3 sequence is 14 residues long. The CDR3 sequence: CASSPLSSSYEQYF. The CDR3 nucleotides read TGTGCCAGCAGTCCCCTAAGCAGTAGCTACGAGCAGTACTTC.

V gene TRBV5-5 combines with J gene TRBJ1-1; 8 positions agree with TRBD1. Germline loops: CDR1 SGHKS, CDR2 YYEKEE (reference sequence). After removal of 3 bases from V and 3 bases from J, the junction contained 7 bases not matched to a gene. There are 15 residues in the CDR3. CDR3 sequence reads: CASSSLGTGYTEAFF. The DNA of the CDR3 is TGTGCCAGCAGCTCTCTGGGGACAGGCTACACTGAAGCTTTCTTT.

The V call is TRBV5-1, the J call TRBJ1-1; tentatively, D is TRBD1 (5 bases). V lost 7 bases and J lost 5, with 12 bases in between. Germline V gene lookup returns CDR1 SGHRS and CDR2 YFSETQ. This CDR3 has 12 residues. CDR3 in DNA: TGCGCCAGCGGTTGGGGGGGGACTGAAGCTTTCTTT. Translating gives CASGWGGTEAFF.

As regards this clone: The sample contains more than one DNA sequence encoding this CDR3. The chain carries TRBV6-4 and TRBJ2-3, with 11 bases matching TRBD2. Germline V gives CDR1 MRHNA, CDR2 SNTAGT. This CDR3 region has 14 residues. The J segment lost 5 bases and the V segment lost 3 bases, leaving 1 base of the junction unmatched. CDR3 sequence: CASSDLAGGDTQYF. The CDR3 DNA reads TGTGCCAGCAGTGATCTAGCGGGGGGAGATACGCAGTATTTT.

J is TRBJ1-2 and V is TRBV28; D possibly corresponds to TRBD1 (6 bases). The germline V gene encodes CDR1 MDHEN and CDR2 SYDVKM. Trimming removed 4 bases at V and 8 bases at J, with 17 bases between. This CDR3 is built from 14 residues. This chain's CDR3 is CASSSLAGVRGYTF. Written as DNA, the CDR3 is TGTGCCAGCAGTTCTCTGGCAGGGGTGCGGGGCTACACCTTC.

The chain links TRBV5-4 to TRBJ1-2, with 9 bases matching TRBD1. The germline V gene encodes CDR1 SGHNT and CDR2 YYREEE (reference sequence). The CDR3 has 15 residues. Trimming removed 3 bases from V and 7 bases from J; junction bases left unmatched: 10. This chain's CDR3 is CASSSVDRGGGGYTF. Written as DNA, the CDR3 is TGTGCCAGCAGCTCCGTTGACAGGGGGGGAGGTGGCTACACCTTC. Complete variable domain (other parts from reference TRBV5-4 and TRBJ1-2): ETGVTQSPTHLIKTRGQQVTLRCSSQSGHNTVSWYQQALGQGPQFIFQYYREEENGRGNFPPRFSGLQFPNYSSELNVNALELDDSALYLCASSSVDRGGGGYTFGSGTRLTVV.

This clone was counted a few times. This chain joins TRBV11-2 and TRBJ2-6; the match to TRBD2 covers 8 bases. Germline V gives CDR1 SGHAT, CDR2 FQNNGV. Trimming cost V 3 bases and J 13 bases; bases outside gene matches: 8. The CDR3 covers 14 residues. The CDR3 sequence: CASSFTGGQNVLTF. The CDR3 DNA is TGTGCCAGCAGCTTTACGGGGGGGCAAAATGTCCTGACTTTC. The full variable domain, its missing parts supplied by reference TRBV11-2 and TRBJ2-6, is EAGVAQSPRYKIIEKRQSVAFWCNPISGHATLYWYQQILGQGPKLLIQFQNNGVVDDSQLPKDRFSAERLKGVDSTLKIQPAKLEDSAVYLCASSFTGGQNVLTFGAGSRLTVL.

The chain uses TRBV7-2 and TRBJ2-5; TRBD1 matches 7 bases. CDR3 length: 14 residues. The trim removed 1 base at V and 4 bases at J, leaving 3 bases unmatched. Germline-derived CDR1 and CDR2 are SGHTA and FQGNSA. The CDR3 loop reads CASSLGRGRETQYF. Here the CDR3 DNA reads TGTGCCAGCAGCTTAGGCAGGGGGAGAGAGACCCAGTACTTC.

The J gene is TRBJ1-1, the V gene TRBV9; D is undetermined. Trimming stripped 0 bases from V and 5 bases from J, with 8 bases between. The CDR3 runs to 13 residues. CDR1 and CDR2 from the germline V gene are SGDLS and YYNGEE. CDR3 nucleotides: TGTGCCAGCAGCGTAGAGACGGGGACTGAAGCTTTCTTT. Residues: CASSVETGTEAFF. Drawing the rest from reference TRBV9 and TRBJ1-1, the complete variable domain is DSGVTQTPKHLITATGQRVTLRCSPRSGDLSVYWYQQSLDQGLQFLIQYYNGEERAKGNILERFSAQQFPDLHSELNLSSLELGDSALYFCASSVETGTEAFFGQGTRLTVV.

This sequence joins TRBV10-3 and TRBJ1-2; perhaps TRBD1 as D (6 bases). This CDR3 spans 15 amino acids. V shed 5 bases and J shed 6 bases, with 19 bases lying between them. Germline CDR1 ENHRY, CDR2 SYGVKD. The CDR3 nucleotides read TGTGCCATCAGTTCAGAACTCCAGGGGACCGATGGCTACACCTTC. It encodes CAISSELQGTDGYTF.

In this sample, this clone turned up once. The V call is TRBV7-2, the J call TRBJ1-1, with 7 positions matching TRBD1. This CDR3 has 15 residues. Germline lookup yields CDR1 SGHTA and CDR2 FQGNSA. V gave up 5 bases and J gave up 4 bases; unmatched junction bases: 10. The CDR3 DNA reads as TGTGCCAGCAGCCTCAAATTATCAGGGGGCACTGAAGCTTTCTTT. Protein sequence: CASSLKLSGGTEAFF.